In this sample, the clone carrying this T cell receptor (beta chain) turned up a few times. The sample originates from a study of T cells in Graves' hyperthyroidism and ophthalmopathy. V lost 4 bases, J lost 4 bases, and 3 bases stayed unmatched. Germline CDR1 reads SGHRS; CDR2 reads YFSETQ. The CDR3 spans 14 residues. RNA transcripts gave rise to amplified TCR beta CDR3 regions. TCR CDR3 regions were first amplified by RT-PCR with HTBI primers. TCRdb ran MiXCR on the multiplex PCR reads and lists one entry per CDR3 protein. The repertoire consists of 200,000 to 250,000 distinct CDR3 sequences, with less than 20% occurring once and the leading ten covering about half.

The source material was blood. The TCR sequence derives from a woman aged 45 to 65 with Graves' hyperthyroidism. This rearrangement joins TRBV5-1 to TRBJ2-2, with TRBD1 matching 8 bases. The CDR3 sequence: CASSAGGGTGELFF. CDR3 bases: TGCGCCAGCAGCGCAGGGGGCGGCACCGGGGAGCTGTTTTTT.